The 7 T cell receptor beta chains below come from one sample, sequenced in a study of T cells in Graves' hyperthyroidism and ophthalmopathy. Using RNA transcripts as the source, TCR beta CDR3 regions were amplified. Carried out on the TCR CDR3, a first-round RT-PCR used the HTBI primer set. In TCRdb, the multiplex PCR reads were re-called with MiXCR into one record per CDR3 protein. The table has around 570,000 distinct CDR3 sequences, 20% seen once; the top ten hold about 50%. The sample was blood. The receptors shown here come from a man aged 40-49 years with Graves' ophthalmopathy.

This clonotype came up a few times. The chain links TRBV4-1 to TRBJ2-7; D is perhaps TRBD1 or TRBD2 (5 bases each). CDR3 length: 17 residues. The germline gives CDR1 MGHRA, CDR2 YSYEKL. Trimming left V 3 bases short and J 0 bases short, with 18 bases between. The CDR3 sequence: CASSHFDSLGSSYEQYF. CDR3 bases: TGCGCCAGCAGCCATTTTGACAGCCTGGGGAGCTCCTACGAGCAGTACTTC.

This clonotype was seen more than once but under ten times. The chain employs TRBV29-1 and TRBJ2-3; 12 positions agree with TRBD1. CDR1 SQVTM and CDR2 ANQGSEA come from the germline V gene. There are 17 residues in the CDR3. V lost 6 bases, J lost 2 bases, and 12 bases stayed unmatched. The CDR3 nucleotides read TGCAGCGTCCCTACACCGGGACAGGGGGCTTACACAGATACGCAGTATTTT. It yields the protein CSVPTPGQGAYTDTQYF.

This clonotype was counted a few times. The chain links TRBV20-1 to TRBJ1-2; tentatively, D is TRBD1 (6 bases). Germline CDR1 is DFQATT and CDR2 is SNEGSKA (reference sequence). V gave up 5 bases and J gave up 7 bases, with 11 bases separating them. CDR3 length equals 11 residues. The CDR3 DNA is TGCAGTGCTCAAGGGGGTCTTGGCTACACCTTC. Translation: CSAQGGLGYTF.

This clonotype was counted many times. The chain employs TRBV10-3 and TRBJ2-7, with 9 bases fitting TRBD1. The germline gives CDR1 ENHRY, CDR2 SYGVKD. CDR3 length: 12 amino acids. V was clipped by 10 bases and J by 6 bases; unmatched bases: 7. The CDR3 DNA follows: TGTGCCACCAGGACAGGGGAGGGCGAGCAGTACTTC. Protein product: CATRTGEGEQYF.

This clonotype appeared many times. V and J are TRBV6-1 and TRBJ2-4; D unclear. V gave up 5 bases and J gave up 0 bases, with 14 bases separating them. Germline V gene data show CDR1 as MNHNS and CDR2 as SASEGT. The CDR3 extends over 16 amino acids. The CDR3 reads CASSFTSRGAKNIQYF. The CDR3 DNA is TGTGCCAGCAGTTTCACCTCGAGAGGAGCCAAAAACATTCAGTACTTC.

This clonotype was counted a few times. The CDR3 here is CSAYKGRPVDTQYF. CDR3 in DNA: TGCAGTGCTTATAAAGGCAGACCGGTTGATACGCAGTATTTT. The J gene is TRBJ2-3, the V gene TRBV20-1; no clear D gene. Germline CDR1 is DFQATT and CDR2 is SNEGSKA (reference sequence). The V end was cut by 5 bases, the J end by 6 bases, with 18 bases between. The CDR3 has 14 residues.

The sample holds many counts of this clonotype. The rearrangement joins TRBV7-2 to TRBJ2-2; D not certain. The ends were cut back, 2 bases at V and 0 bases at J, with 4 bases in the middle. Germline CDR1 reads SGHTA; CDR2 reads FQGNSA. The CDR3 runs 14 residues. CDR3 coding DNA: TGTGCCAGCAGCTTACTTTCGAACACCGGGGAGCTGTTTTTT. It codes for CASSLLSNTGELFF. Supplemented by reference TRBV7-2 and TRBJ2-2, the full variable domain reads GAGVSQSPSNKVTEKGKDVELRCDPISGHTALYWYRQSLGQGLEFLIYFQGNSAPDKSGLPSDRFSAERTGGSVSTLTIQRTQQEDSAVYLCASSLLSNTGELFFGEGSRLTVL.